This T cell receptor beta chain was sequenced in a study of cytomegalovirus exposure and HLA in healthy donors. Use of 60 Vbeta and 13 Jbeta primers characterized the PCR. TCRdb's copy holds only in-frame clones and misses some; the assay was immunoSEQ multiplex PCR. Here the sample spans about 150,000 clones, under 80% being singletons. This CDR3 comprises 16 residues. CDR1 and CDR2 from the germline V gene are SGHVS and FNYEAQ. Trimming removed 5 bases at V and 0 bases at J, with 14 bases between. This clone was found a few times. The antigen is not known. Study results and limitations: Analysis performed later found approximately 17,000 TCR beta sequences associated with HLA alleles at 0.05 false discovery rate. As a later analysis showed, a missense DCLRE1C variant was linked to trimming of TCR beta V- and J-genes.

Each donor was nominally healthy when sampled (though unrecorded immune exposures were likely). This clonotype originated in a man aged 18 to 29 in good health and CMV-seropositive. Material: PBMCs. The genes are TRBV7-6 and TRBJ2-1; D perhaps matches TRBD2 (5 bases). CDR3 bases: TGTGCCAGCAGCCGTGGACTTCCTAGCTCCTACAATGAGCAGTTCTTC. It codes for CASSRGLPSSYNEQFF.